These T cell receptor beta chains were read from a single sample in a study of T cell responses to AZD1222 COVID-19 vaccine. Assay: immunoSEQ multiplex PCR; the TCRdb copy retains only in-frame clones and omits some. Here the sample spans 130,000 or so clones, 70% to 90% being singletons. Sequencing used peripheral blood, obtained on day 0 of AZD1222 vaccination. The receptor source for this set is an adult in good health. Each CDR3 is given with its conserved first and last residue. Each record gives: V gene, D gene, J gene, clone size, CDR3 DNA, CDR3 protein. A D gene is named only where the DNA matches it firmly. Clone size is not always given. Where it is, it says once, few, many or a class for expanded clones.

>TRBV4-1|.|TRBJ1-5|.
TGCGCCAGCAGCCAAGACACAAACAATCAGCCCCAGCATTTT
CASSQDTNNQPQHF
>TRBV5-1|.|TRBJ1-2|.
TGCGCCAGCAGCTTGGTCCCAGGGACCTATGGCTACACCTTC
CASSLVPGTYGYTF
>TRBV5-8|.|TRBJ2-7|.
TGTGCCAGCAGCTTGGGCCCGGGGAACTACGAGCAGTACTTC
CASSLGPGNYEQYF
>TRBV14|.|TRBJ1-1|.
TGTGCCAGCAGCCACCTTATCACAGGGACGGGCACTGAAGCTTTCTTT
CASSHLITGTGTEAFF
>TRBV4-3|.|TRBJ1-4|few
TGCGCCAGCAGCCAAGATCAAGAAAAACTGTTTTTT
CASSQDQEKLFF
>TRBV7-2|TRBD2|TRBJ2-7|.
TGTGCCACCCAGAGAGCGGGGGGCAGGAGCTCCTACGAGCAGTACTTC
CATQRAGGRSSYEQYF
>TRBV5-1|TRBD1|TRBJ2-5|.
TGCGCCAGCAGCGGGACAGGGGGCCAAGAGACCCAGTACTTC
CASSGTGGQETQYF
>TRBV5-4|.|TRBJ2-1|.
TGTGCCAGCAGCCCCGGGACATATCAGTTCTTC
CASSPGTYQFF
>TRBV3-1/TRBV3-2|.|TRBJ1-2|few
TGTGCCAGCAGCACAGATGCTAACTATGGCTACACCTTC
CASSTDANYGYTF
>TRBV2|.|TRBJ1-4|once
TGTGCCAGCAGTGATGTCACTAATGAAAAACTGTTTTTT
CASSDVTNEKLFF
>TRBV19|.|TRBJ1-4|.
TGTGCCAGTAAAGAGGGGTATCTTAATGAAAAACTGTTTTTT
CASKEGYLNEKLFF
>TRBV12-3/TRBV12-4|.|TRBJ1-1|.
TGTGCCAGCAGTCATGACAGGAAGGCTTTCTTT
CASSHDRKAFF
>TRBV5-5|.|TRBJ2-1|.
TGTGCCAGCAGCTTTCAACAGCACAATGAGCAGTTCTTC
CASSFQQHNEQFF
>TRBV24-1|.|TRBJ2-4|.
TGTGCCACCAGTGACCAGCAGGATATTCAGTACTTC
CATSDQQDIQYF
>TRBV7-7|TRBD2|TRBJ2-3|once
TGTGCTAGCAGCTTAGTCGGGGGGGATACGCAGTATTTT
CASSLVGGDTQYF
>TRBV7-9|.|TRBJ1-1|.
TGTGCCAGCAGCTTCTCGGCAAAGAACACTGAAGCTTTCTTT
CASSFSAKNTEAFF
>TRBV2|.|TRBJ1-1|.
TGTGCCAGCAGTGAATTCAGTTCGAACACTGAAGCTTTCTTT
CASSEFSSNTEAFF
>TRBV18|.|TRBJ2-1|.
TGTGCCAGCCCATACGATCGGAACTCCTACAATGAGCAGTTCTTC
CASPYDRNSYNEQFF
>TRBV19|TRBD1|TRBJ2-1|.
TGTGCCAGTAGTCCCGGGACAGGGTTTGCCAATGAGCAGTTCTTC
CASSPGTGFANEQFF
>TRBV5-1|.|TRBJ1-2|.
TGCGCCAGCAGCCCCGCCCGGCCCAACTATGGCTACACCTTC
CASSPARPNYGYTF
>TRBV2|TRBD2|TRBJ2-2|.
TGTGCCAGCAGTTCGCCTGCGGGGGGGTTTCCCACCGGGGAGCTGTTTTTT
CASSSPAGGFPTGELFF
>TRBV10-1|.|TRBJ2-7|.
TGCGCCAGCAGTGGTGGAAATCCCTCCTACGAGCAGTACTTC
CASSGGNPSYEQYF
>TRBV10-2|.|TRBJ1-6|.
TGCGCCAGCAGTGGATGGAGCCTTAGAGCCGAAAGGGGTAATTCACCCCTCCACTTT
CASSGWSLRAERGNSPLHF
>TRBV6-1|.|TRBJ1-4|.
TGTGCCAGCAGTGAAGTTCTGGCGATCGGAGCTAATGAAAAACTGTTTTTT
CASSEVLAIGANEKLFF
>TRBV12-3/TRBV12-4|.|TRBJ2-3|.
TGTGCCAGCAGTTTAGGGGGGGGCCGGGAGTATTTT
CASSLGGGREYF
>TRBV7-2|.|TRBJ2-1|.
TGTGCCAGCAGCCCACCCTCCAATGAGCAGTTCTTC
CASSPPSNEQFF
>TRBV27|TRBD1|TRBJ1-5|.
TGTGCCAGCAGATTAGGGACAGGGGGTTCTTCTAATCAGCCCCAGCATTTT
CASRLGTGGSSNQPQHF
>TRBV13|.|TRBJ2-1|few
TGTGCCAGCAGCCCCGGGTCACTGGGTAGAACAACCGGCAATGAGCAGTTCTTC
CASSPGSLGRTTGNEQFF
>TRBV6-2/TRBV6-3|.|TRBJ1-1|once
TGTGCCAGCAGCTCCGCAGGGCGGGCTTTCTTT
CASSSAGRAFF
>TRBV27|.|TRBJ2-3|once
TGTGCCAGCAGTAGAGCGAGGGATACGCAGTATTTT
CASSRARDTQYF
>TRBV10-1|.|TRBJ1-1|.
TGCGCCAGCAGTGAAAATGGACAGCCGGGGTCTGAAGCTTTCTTT
CASSENGQPGSEAFF
>TRBV3-1/TRBV3-2|.|TRBJ1-2|once
TGTGCCAGCAGCCAAGTGCATGGCTACACCTTC
CASSQVHGYTF
>TRBV2|TRBD1|TRBJ2-1|.
TGTGCCAGCAGTGCGGTGGTCCAGGGGGCTAAGGAGCAGTTCTTC
CASSAVVQGAKEQFF